Below, 9 T cell receptor beta chains from the same sample are listed, as sequenced in a study of blood T cell repertoires in COVID-19. Using immunoSEQ multiplex PCR, the repertoire was profiled, and TCRdb retains in-frame clones only, with some absent. Among 210,000 or so clones listed, 78% were seen once. Sequenced sample: peripheral blood. The receptor source for this set is a woman older than 75 with active or convalescent COVID-19.

The V gene is TRBV28, the J gene TRBJ1-4, with 7 bases fitting TRBD1. Germline V gene sequence: CDR1 MDHEN, CDR2 SYDVKM. The length of the CDR3 is 15 residues. V shed 5 bases and J 8 bases; nucleotides not matched to a gene: 11. The CDR3 sequence: CASSTQGIMGEKLFF. In DNA form, the CDR3 reads TGTGCCAGCAGTACACAGGGGATTATGGGGGAAAAACTGTTTTTT.

On this clone itself: The same CDR3 also results from other DNA sequences found in this sample. The CDR3 sequence: CASSIRGQPQHF. CDR3 DNA: TGTGCCAGTAGTATACGGGGTCAGCCCCAGCATTTT. The chain has TRBV19 and TRBJ1-5; D is unclear. V was trimmed by 2 bases and J by 6 bases, leaving 5 bases between them. CDR3 size: 12 residues. Germline values: CDR1 LNHDA, CDR2 SQIVND (reference sequence).

The chain has TRBV28 and TRBJ1-2; D call uncertain. CDR3 length: 11 residues. CDR1 and CDR2 (germline): MDHEN, SYDVKM. Trimming stripped 7 bases from V and 7 bases from J, with 10 bases between. The CDR3 bases are TGTGCCAGCATCGGAGAAGGTGGCTACACCTTC. It yields the protein CASIGEGGYTF.

The chain joins TRBV25-1 to TRBJ1-2, with D unresolved. Trimming removed 1 base at V and 1 base at J, with 13 bases between. From germline, CDR1 is MGHDK and CDR2 SYGVNS. The CDR3 loop spans 16 amino acids. The CDR3, as DNA: TGTGCCAGCAGTGAATCCGCGGGGAGATATAACTATGGCTACACCTTC. It yields the protein CASSESAGRYNYGYTF.

The V call is TRBV7-2, the J call TRBJ2-5; tentative D call: TRBD2 (6 bases). V was pared by 1 base and J by 5 bases, with 8 bases between. Germline values: CDR1 SGHTA, CDR2 FQGNSA. This CDR3 region has 13 residues. The CDR3 reads CASSLVADETQYF. Here the CDR3 DNA reads TGTGCCAGCAGCTTAGTAGCGGACGAGACCCAGTACTTC.

The rearrangement joins TRBV5-4 to TRBJ2-1; 8 positions match TRBD1. V was clipped by 4 bases and J by 9 bases; unmatched bases: 15. CDR3 length: 16 amino acids. Germline lookup yields CDR1 SGHNT and CDR2 YYREEE (reference sequence). The CDR3 here is CASSGKTRGRGSEQFF. In DNA form, the CDR3 reads TGTGCCAGCAGCGGGAAAACCAGGGGGCGCGGAAGTGAGCAGTTCTTC.

The chain is built from TRBV5-1 and TRBJ2-1; 10 bases map to TRBD1. CDR1 and CDR2 (germline): SGHRS, YFSETQ. The junction had 7 bases not matched to a gene; V was cut back by 5 bases and J by 5 bases. This CDR3 contains 15 residues. CDR3 sequence reads: CASREDRGLDNEQFF. The CDR3 DNA sequence: TGCGCCAGCAGGGAGGACAGGGGGTTGGACAATGAGCAGTTCTTC.

This clone was found once. The rearrangement uses TRBV7-9 and TRBJ1-3, with unresolved D. The CDR3 is 18 amino acids. From germline, CDR1 is SEHNR and CDR2 FQNEAQ (reference sequence). V was cut by 1 base and J by 4 bases, with 20 bases left in between. The CDR3 DNA follows: TGTGCCAGCAGCTTAGATCCCAGTCCGTTGTTCTCCGGAAACACCATATATTTT. This translates into CASSLDPSPLFSGNTIYF.

This sequence joins TRBV4-1 and TRBJ2-3; 12 bases are shared with TRBD2. Germline V gene sequence: CDR1 MGHRA, CDR2 YSYEKL. There are 20 residues in the CDR3. Trimming at V came to 0 bases and at J to 0 bases, leaving 10 bases not matched to a gene. CDR3 nucleotides: TGCGCCAGCAGCCAAGATCGAAGGACTAGCGGGGACGTTAGCACAGATACGCAGTATTTT. Its protein product is CASSQDRRTSGDVSTDTQYF.